Listed below are T cell receptor beta chains from one sample, sequenced in a study of glioma-infiltrating T cells. TCRdb reprocessed the multiplex PCR reads via MiXCR and lists one record per CDR3 protein. The table lists approximately 100,000 distinct CDR3 sequences, about 30% of them singletons. Sequencing was carried out using glioma tissue, nonneoplastic brain tissue, or PBMCs (not recorded which). Receptors were obtained from a human donor with low-grade glioma or glioblastoma, undergoing nonglioma brain surgery, or in good health (not recorded which). Both conserved end residues are part of each CDR3. A D gene is named only where the DNA matches it firmly. Clone size is stated in some rows and not others, as once, few, many or a class when expanded.

cdr3_aa: CASSYSRTSSTDTQYF
cdr3_nt: TGTGCCAGCAGTTATTCCAGGACCTCTAGCACAGATACGCAGTATTTT
clone_size: many
v_call: TRBV6-6
d_call: -
j_call: TRBJ2-3

cdr3_aa: CASSELGSNNYGYTF
cdr3_nt: TGTGCCAGCAGTGAATTGGGCAGTAATAACTATGGCTACACCTTC
clone_size: many
v_call: TRBV6-1
d_call: -
j_call: TRBJ1-2

cdr3_aa: CASSREGQDDEQFF
cdr3_nt: TGCGCCAGCAGCAGAGAGGGACAGGACGATGAGCAGTTCTTC
clone_size: once
v_call: TRBV5-1
d_call: TRBD1
j_call: TRBJ2-1

cdr3_aa: CASSQDGGPFGYTF
cdr3_nt: TGCGCCAGCAGCCAAGACGGGGGCCCGTTTGGCTACACCTTC
clone_size: -
v_call: TRBV4-3
d_call: -
j_call: TRBJ1-2

cdr3_aa: CASSLSGYSYNEQFF
cdr3_nt: TGTGCCAGCAGCTTAAGCGGGTACTCCTACAATGAGCAGTTCTTC
clone_size: few
v_call: TRBV7-3
d_call: -
j_call: TRBJ2-1

cdr3_aa: CSALGAGNEKLFF
cdr3_nt: TGCAGTGCCCTTGGGGCAGGGAATGAAAAACTGTTTTTT
clone_size: many
v_call: TRBV20-1
d_call: -
j_call: TRBJ1-4

cdr3_aa: CASSEGRKGRERHNSPLHF
cdr3_nt: TGCGCCAGCAGTGAGGGTAGAAAAGGCAGGGAACGACATAATTCACCCCTCCACTTT
clone_size: -
v_call: TRBV10-1
d_call: -
j_call: TRBJ1-6

cdr3_aa: CASSSRRGPGSTEAFF
cdr3_nt: TGCGCCAGCAGCTCCCGCAGGGGACCCGGGAGCACTGAAGCTTTCTTT
clone_size: -
v_call: TRBV7-9
d_call: -
j_call: TRBJ1-1

cdr3_aa: CASSRETSGGNEQFF
cdr3_nt: TGTGCCAGCAGTCGTGAGACTAGCGGGGGAAATGAGCAGTTCTTC
clone_size: -
v_call: TRBV12-3/TRBV12-4
d_call: TRBD2
j_call: TRBJ2-1

cdr3_aa: CASSTGTNQPQHF
cdr3_nt: TGTGCCAGCAGCACCGGGACAAATCAGCCCCAGCATTTT
clone_size: many
v_call: TRBV7-2
d_call: -
j_call: TRBJ1-5

cdr3_aa: CATPGHPTDTQYF
cdr3_nt: TGTGCCACGCCGGGACACCCCACAGATACGCAGTATTTT
clone_size: many
v_call: TRBV24-1
d_call: -
j_call: TRBJ2-3

cdr3_aa: CASSLRIKGTQYF
cdr3_nt: TGTGCTAGCAGCTTAAGAATTAAGGGGACCCAGTACTTC
clone_size: -
v_call: TRBV7-7
d_call: -
j_call: TRBJ2-5

cdr3_aa: CASSLGQNVYGYTF
cdr3_nt: TGTGCCAGCAGTTTGGGACAGAATGTCTATGGCTACACCTTC
clone_size: many
v_call: TRBV27
d_call: TRBD1
j_call: TRBJ1-2

cdr3_aa: CASSHGDLNTGELFF
cdr3_nt: TGTGCCAGCAGCCACGGGGACCTTAACACCGGGGAGCTGTTTTTT
clone_size: few
v_call: TRBV3-1
d_call: -
j_call: TRBJ2-2

cdr3_aa: CASSQEFGGRSTDTQYF
cdr3_nt: TGCGCCAGCAGCCAAGAGTTCGGGGGTCGCAGCACAGATACGCAGTATTTT
clone_size: many
v_call: TRBV4-3
d_call: -
j_call: TRBJ2-3

cdr3_aa: CASSPRDGNTEAFF
cdr3_nt: TGTGCCAGCTCTCCCAGGGACGGGAACACTGAAGCTTTCTTT
clone_size: many
v_call: TRBV18
d_call: -
j_call: TRBJ1-1

cdr3_aa: CASSLGKGETQYF
cdr3_nt: TGTGCCAGCAGCTTAGGGAAAGGGGAGACCCAGTACTTC
clone_size: -
v_call: TRBV11-2
d_call: -
j_call: TRBJ2-5

cdr3_aa: CASSLAHSYEQYF
cdr3_nt: TGTGCCAGCAGCTTAGCCCACTCCTACGAGCAGTACTTC
clone_size: many
v_call: TRBV11-3
d_call: -
j_call: TRBJ2-7

cdr3_aa: CASSHARGNQPQHF
cdr3_nt: TGCGCCAGCAGCCACGCCAGGGGCAATCAGCCCCAGCATTTT
clone_size: -
v_call: TRBV4-1
d_call: -
j_call: TRBJ1-5

cdr3_aa: CASSVVNQETQYF
cdr3_nt: TGTGCCAGCAGTGTGGTGAACCAAGAGACCCAGTACTTC
clone_size: few
v_call: TRBV2
d_call: -
j_call: TRBJ2-5

cdr3_aa: CAISASGNSNQPQHF
cdr3_nt: TGTGCCATCAGTGCGTCCGGCAATAGCAATCAGCCCCAGCATTTT
clone_size: few
v_call: TRBV10-3
d_call: -
j_call: TRBJ1-5

cdr3_aa: CATGTSGSISYNEQFF
cdr3_nt: TGTGCCACCGGGACTAGCGGGTCCATCTCCTACAATGAGCAGTTCTTC
clone_size: -
v_call: TRBV28
d_call: TRBD2
j_call: TRBJ2-1

cdr3_aa: CSARGQRGGLETQYF
cdr3_nt: TGCAGTGCTAGAGGCCAGCGGGGGGGCTTAGAGACCCAGTACTTC
clone_size: -
v_call: TRBV20-1
d_call: TRBD2
j_call: TRBJ2-5

cdr3_aa: CASRGQLNQPQHF
cdr3_nt: TGTGCCAGTAGGGGACAGCTCAATCAGCCCCAGCATTTT
clone_size: few
v_call: TRBV19
d_call: TRBD1
j_call: TRBJ1-5

cdr3_aa: CASSLDRGLVQPQHF
cdr3_nt: TGTGCCAGCAGCCTGGACAGGGGGCTGGTTCAGCCCCAGCATTTT
clone_size: few
v_call: TRBV2
d_call: TRBD1
j_call: TRBJ1-5

cdr3_aa: CASSPPDRGLTYGYTF
cdr3_nt: TGTGCCAGCAGCCCGCCCGACAGGGGGCTAACCTATGGCTACACCTTC
clone_size: few
v_call: TRBV5-4
d_call: TRBD1
j_call: TRBJ1-2

cdr3_aa: CASREQGYTEAFF
cdr3_nt: TGTGCCAGCAGGGAACAGGGTTACACTGAAGCTTTCTTT
clone_size: many
v_call: TRBV14
d_call: -
j_call: TRBJ1-1

cdr3_aa: CASTRGYQETQYF
cdr3_nt: TGTGCCAGCACCCGGGGGTACCAAGAGACCCAGTACTTC
clone_size: many
v_call: TRBV3-1
d_call: -
j_call: TRBJ2-5

cdr3_aa: CASSIGGAYEQYF
cdr3_nt: TGTGCCAGTAGTATAGGCGGAGCCTACGAGCAGTACTTC
clone_size: -
v_call: TRBV19
d_call: -
j_call: TRBJ2-7

cdr3_aa: CASSFTSGGPSSYNEQYF
cdr3_nt: TGCGCCAGCAGCTTTACGAGCGGGGGGCCAAGCTCCTACAACGAGCAGTACTTC
clone_size: -
v_call: TRBV5-1
d_call: TRBD2
j_call: TRBJ2-7

cdr3_aa: CASSFTGTSYNEQFF
cdr3_nt: TGTGCCAGCAGCTTTACCGGGACTTCCTACAATGAGCAGTTCTTC
clone_size: many
v_call: TRBV7-6
d_call: -
j_call: TRBJ2-1

cdr3_aa: CASSGTPGTQYF
cdr3_nt: TGTGCCAGCAGCGGGACCCCGGGTACGCAGTATTTT
clone_size: -
v_call: TRBV5-6
d_call: -
j_call: TRBJ2-3

cdr3_aa: CASSFLDIRDTQYF
cdr3_nt: TGTGCCAGCAGTTTCTTGGACATTCGAGATACGCAGTATTTT
clone_size: many
v_call: TRBV27
d_call: -
j_call: TRBJ2-3

cdr3_aa: CASRQGSTEAFF
cdr3_nt: TGTGCCAGCAGACAGGGGAGCACTGAAGCTTTCTTT
clone_size: many
v_call: TRBV3-1
d_call: TRBD1
j_call: TRBJ1-1

cdr3_aa: CASSLGVGLGGEQFF
cdr3_nt: TGTGCCAGCAGCTTAGGAGTGGGACTAGGGGGTGAGCAGTTCTTC
clone_size: many
v_call: TRBV7-2
d_call: TRBD2
j_call: TRBJ2-1

cdr3_aa: CASSFGGNTGELFF
cdr3_nt: TGTGCCAGCAGTTTCGGAGGGAACACCGGGGAGCTGTTTTTT
clone_size: many
v_call: TRBV28
d_call: -
j_call: TRBJ2-2

cdr3_aa: CASSSSSGGSDTQYF
cdr3_nt: TGTGCCAGCAGCTCCAGTAGCGGGGGATCAGATACGCAGTATTTT
clone_size: -
v_call: TRBV11-3
d_call: TRBD2
j_call: TRBJ2-3

cdr3_aa: CASSRTGSYEQYF
cdr3_nt: TGTGCCAGCAGTAGGACAGGGAGCTACGAGCAGTACTTC
clone_size: many
v_call: TRBV6-1
d_call: TRBD1
j_call: TRBJ2-7

cdr3_aa: CSVAWTGEEKLFF
cdr3_nt: TGCAGCGTTGCATGGACAGGCGAAGAAAAACTGTTTTTT
clone_size: few
v_call: TRBV29-1
d_call: TRBD1
j_call: TRBJ1-4

cdr3_aa: CASSPPARGSYNEQFF
cdr3_nt: TGTGCCAGCAGCCCCCCGGCGCGGGGGTCCTACAATGAGCAGTTCTTC
clone_size: -
v_call: TRBV4-2
d_call: TRBD2
j_call: TRBJ2-1

cdr3_aa: CASNPGGGLNTEAFF
cdr3_nt: TGTGCCAGCAACCCCGGGGGCGGACTGAACACTGAAGCTTTCTTT
clone_size: -
v_call: TRBV3-1
d_call: -
j_call: TRBJ1-1

cdr3_aa: CSTSGGSSYEQYF
cdr3_nt: TGCAGTACTAGCGGGGGGAGCTCCTACGAGCAGTACTTC
clone_size: many
v_call: TRBV20-1
d_call: TRBD2
j_call: TRBJ2-7

cdr3_aa: CASSKMANTEAFF
cdr3_nt: TGTGCCAGCAGTAAAATGGCGAACACTGAAGCTTTCTTT
clone_size: many
v_call: TRBV12-3/TRBV12-4
d_call: -
j_call: TRBJ1-1

cdr3_aa: CASSGGQGENYNEQFF
cdr3_nt: TGTGCCAGCAGCGGGGGACAGGGGGAAAATTACAATGAGCAGTTCTTC
clone_size: many
v_call: TRBV7-2
d_call: TRBD1
j_call: TRBJ2-1

cdr3_aa: CASSLGTHHTF
cdr3_nt: TGTGCCAGCAGCTTAGGGACACATCACACCTTC
clone_size: -
v_call: TRBV11-2
d_call: -
j_call: TRBJ1-2

cdr3_aa: CSVVANGARDTQYF
cdr3_nt: TGCAGCGTTGTGGCTAACGGGGCGCGGGATACGCAGTATTTT
clone_size: -
v_call: TRBV29-1
d_call: -
j_call: TRBJ2-3

cdr3_aa: CASTLAGPGELFF
cdr3_nt: TGTGCCAGCACCTTAGCGGGGCCCGGGGAGCTGTTTTTT
clone_size: few
v_call: TRBV12-3/TRBV12-4
d_call: TRBD2
j_call: TRBJ2-2

cdr3_aa: CASRGVLDQPQHF
cdr3_nt: TGTGCCAGCAGGGGCGTTCTGGATCAGCCCCAGCATTTT
clone_size: many
v_call: TRBV27
d_call: -
j_call: TRBJ1-5

cdr3_aa: CASNSGAGNTIYF
cdr3_nt: TGTGCCAGCAATTCCGGAGCTGGAAACACCATATATTTT
clone_size: many
v_call: TRBV28
d_call: -
j_call: TRBJ1-3

cdr3_aa: CASSLTGLSTMRQFF
cdr3_nt: TGTGCCAGCAGCTTAACGGGACTATCTACAATGAGGCAGTTCTTC
clone_size: many
v_call: TRBV7-2
d_call: TRBD2
j_call: TRBJ2-1

cdr3_aa: CASSPTGQARGGELFF
cdr3_nt: TGTGCCAGCAGTCCCACTGGACAAGCGAGGGGCGGGGAGCTGTTTTTT
clone_size: many
v_call: TRBV27
d_call: -
j_call: TRBJ2-2

cdr3_aa: CASSQVMVNSPLHF
cdr3_nt: TGTGCCAGCAGCCAAGTAATGGTTAATTCACCCCTCCACTTT
clone_size: many
v_call: TRBV3-1
d_call: -
j_call: TRBJ1-6